The T cell receptor beta chain under discussion was sequenced for a study of cytomegalovirus exposure and HLA in healthy donors. Findings and limits, study-wide: In a later analysis, several top co-occurrence clusters appeared linked to parvovirus B19, influenza, CMV and Epstein-Barr virus. In a later analysis, at a false discovery rate of 0.05, 16,951 TCR beta sequences were associated with HLA alleles.

This clone has only one observation. What it recognizes is unknown. Germline V gene lookup returns CDR1 LGHNT and CDR2 FRNRAP. The germline V and J ends were trimmed by 2 bases and 4 bases, with 14 bases remaining between them. This CDR3 has 16 residues. Each donor was healthy, and each was a bone marrow donor. Researchers ran the PCR with 60 Vbeta and 13 Jbeta primers. Only in-frame clones appear in the TCRdb table, and some are missing; sequencing was by immunoSEQ multiplex PCR. Of approximately 70,000 clones listed, roughly 78% were seen once; the top ten hold 9.7%. This clonotype was obtained from a man aged 40-49 years in good health and CMV-seronegative. Sequenced: PBMCs. The chain has TRBV12-5 and TRBJ2-2; the D is unclear. The DNA of the CDR3 is TGTGCTAGTGGTTTGCCCCGAGGCAGAACCACCGGGGAGCTGTTTTTT. Translated: CASGLPRGRTTGELFF.